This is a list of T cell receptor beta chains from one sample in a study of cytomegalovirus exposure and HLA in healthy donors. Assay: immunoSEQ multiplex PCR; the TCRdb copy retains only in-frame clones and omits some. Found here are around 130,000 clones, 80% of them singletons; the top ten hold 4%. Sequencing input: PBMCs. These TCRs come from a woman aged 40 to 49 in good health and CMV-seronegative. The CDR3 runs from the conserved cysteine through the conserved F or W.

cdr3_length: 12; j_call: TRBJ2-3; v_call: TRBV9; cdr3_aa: CASSVVDDTQYF
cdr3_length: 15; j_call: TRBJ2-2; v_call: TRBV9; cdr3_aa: CASSPEISLTGELFF
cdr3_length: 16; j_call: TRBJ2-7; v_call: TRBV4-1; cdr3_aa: CASSQGRTSFTYEQYF
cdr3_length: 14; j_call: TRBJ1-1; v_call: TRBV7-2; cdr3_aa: CASSPGPRDTEAFF
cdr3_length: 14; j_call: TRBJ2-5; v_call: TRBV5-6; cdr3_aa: CASLSGGYGETQYF
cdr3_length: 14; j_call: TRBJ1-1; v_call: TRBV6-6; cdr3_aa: CASSMTGRNTEAFF
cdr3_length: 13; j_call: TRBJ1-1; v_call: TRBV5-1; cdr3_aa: CASSRTGNTEAFF
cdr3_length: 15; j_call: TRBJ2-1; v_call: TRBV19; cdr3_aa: CASSIGAGAENEQFF
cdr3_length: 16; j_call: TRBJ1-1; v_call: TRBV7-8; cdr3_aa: CASSLARRQHHTEAFF
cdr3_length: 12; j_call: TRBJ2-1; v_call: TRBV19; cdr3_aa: CASSSGANEQFF
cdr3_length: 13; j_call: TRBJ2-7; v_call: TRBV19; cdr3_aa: CASGTGGAYEQYF
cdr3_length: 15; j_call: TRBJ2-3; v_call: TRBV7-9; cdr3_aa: CASSLSGGAWNTQYF
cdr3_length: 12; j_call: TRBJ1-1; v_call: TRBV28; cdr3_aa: CASSLGATEAFF
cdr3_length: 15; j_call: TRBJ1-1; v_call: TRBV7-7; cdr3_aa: CASSPPGGMNTEAFF
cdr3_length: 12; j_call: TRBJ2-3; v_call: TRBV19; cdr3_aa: CASSGQGLTQYF
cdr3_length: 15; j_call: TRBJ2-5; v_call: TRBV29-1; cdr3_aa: CSGQNHGTSGETQYF
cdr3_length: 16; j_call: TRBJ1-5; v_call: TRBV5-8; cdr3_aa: CASSRGSWNSNQPQHF
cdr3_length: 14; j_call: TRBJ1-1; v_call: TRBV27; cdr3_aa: CASSSGRLGTEAFF
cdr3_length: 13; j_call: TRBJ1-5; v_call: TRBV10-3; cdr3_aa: CAISADTFQPQHF
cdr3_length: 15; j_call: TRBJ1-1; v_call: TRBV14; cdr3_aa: CASSPSETPRPEAFF
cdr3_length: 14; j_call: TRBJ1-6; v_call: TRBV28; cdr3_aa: CASSLFDSNSPLHF
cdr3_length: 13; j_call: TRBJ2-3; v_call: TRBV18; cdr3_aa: CASSPLLTDTQYF
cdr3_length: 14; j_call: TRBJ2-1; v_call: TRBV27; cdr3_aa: CASSSLMGRNEQFF
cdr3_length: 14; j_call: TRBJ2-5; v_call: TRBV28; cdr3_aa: CASSLHRGVETQYF
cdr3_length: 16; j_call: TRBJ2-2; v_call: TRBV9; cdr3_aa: CASSPFQGGGTGELFF
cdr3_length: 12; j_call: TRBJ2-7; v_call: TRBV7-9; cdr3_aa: CSSSLGEYEQYF
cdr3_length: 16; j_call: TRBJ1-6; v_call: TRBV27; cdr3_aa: CASSWQGSSYNSPLHF
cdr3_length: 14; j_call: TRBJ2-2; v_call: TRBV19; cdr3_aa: CASKVSGRTGELFF
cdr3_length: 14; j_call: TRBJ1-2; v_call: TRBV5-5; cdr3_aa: CASSPGGELYGYTF
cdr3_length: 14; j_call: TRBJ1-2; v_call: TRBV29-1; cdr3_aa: CSVEVPRTGYGYTF
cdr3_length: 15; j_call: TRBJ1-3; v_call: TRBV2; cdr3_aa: CASSGTATSGNTIYF
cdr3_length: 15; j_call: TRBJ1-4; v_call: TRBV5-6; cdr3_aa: CASSWGQGTNEKLFF
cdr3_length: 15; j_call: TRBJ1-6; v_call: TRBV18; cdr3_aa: CASSPTGVGNSPLHF
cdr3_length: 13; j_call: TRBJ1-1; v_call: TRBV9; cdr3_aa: CASSVEAGGEAFF
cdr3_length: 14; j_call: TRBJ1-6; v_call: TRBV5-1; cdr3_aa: CASSPGTGDSPLHF
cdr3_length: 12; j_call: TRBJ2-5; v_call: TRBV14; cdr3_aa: CASSQGAETQYF
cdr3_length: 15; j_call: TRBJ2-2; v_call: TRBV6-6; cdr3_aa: CATTRLAGGGGELFF
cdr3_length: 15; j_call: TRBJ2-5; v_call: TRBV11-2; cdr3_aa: CASTPSRGIQETQYF
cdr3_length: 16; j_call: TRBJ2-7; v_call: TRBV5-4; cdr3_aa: CASSSLAGGLPYEQYF
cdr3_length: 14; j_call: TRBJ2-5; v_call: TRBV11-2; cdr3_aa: CASSLGAGVREQYF
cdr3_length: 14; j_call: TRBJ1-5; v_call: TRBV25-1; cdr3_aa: CASSGTGNSKPQHF
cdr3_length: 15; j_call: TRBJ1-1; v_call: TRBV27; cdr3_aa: CASSLTATANTEAFF
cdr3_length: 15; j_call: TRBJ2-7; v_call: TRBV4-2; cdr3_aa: CASSQDSSVDYEQYF
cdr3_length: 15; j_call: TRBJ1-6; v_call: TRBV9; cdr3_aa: CASSPSGGQNSPLHF
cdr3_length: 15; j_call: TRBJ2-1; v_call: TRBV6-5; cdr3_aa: CASSPSGDPYNEQFF
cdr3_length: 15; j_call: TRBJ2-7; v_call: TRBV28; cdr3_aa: CASSLFRQGRDEQYF
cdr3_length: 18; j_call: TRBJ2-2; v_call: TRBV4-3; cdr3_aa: CASSQDLPTSGNTGELFF
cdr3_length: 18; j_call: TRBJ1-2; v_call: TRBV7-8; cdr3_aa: CASSPPPPDRGRAYGYTF
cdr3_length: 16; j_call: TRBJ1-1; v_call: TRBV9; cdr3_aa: CASSVSFAGEGTEAFF
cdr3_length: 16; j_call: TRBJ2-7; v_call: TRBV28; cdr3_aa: CASKDRGQFPTYEQYF
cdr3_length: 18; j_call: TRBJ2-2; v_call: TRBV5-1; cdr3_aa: CASSSAGTSGRPTGELFF
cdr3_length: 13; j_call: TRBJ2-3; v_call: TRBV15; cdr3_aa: CATRVGSGDTQYF
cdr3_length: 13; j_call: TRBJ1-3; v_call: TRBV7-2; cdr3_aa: CASRQGGGDTIYF
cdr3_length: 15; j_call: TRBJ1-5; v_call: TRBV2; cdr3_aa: CASSGRQVRNQPQHF
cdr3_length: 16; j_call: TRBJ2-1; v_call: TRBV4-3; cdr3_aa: CASSPLYGGSYNEQFF